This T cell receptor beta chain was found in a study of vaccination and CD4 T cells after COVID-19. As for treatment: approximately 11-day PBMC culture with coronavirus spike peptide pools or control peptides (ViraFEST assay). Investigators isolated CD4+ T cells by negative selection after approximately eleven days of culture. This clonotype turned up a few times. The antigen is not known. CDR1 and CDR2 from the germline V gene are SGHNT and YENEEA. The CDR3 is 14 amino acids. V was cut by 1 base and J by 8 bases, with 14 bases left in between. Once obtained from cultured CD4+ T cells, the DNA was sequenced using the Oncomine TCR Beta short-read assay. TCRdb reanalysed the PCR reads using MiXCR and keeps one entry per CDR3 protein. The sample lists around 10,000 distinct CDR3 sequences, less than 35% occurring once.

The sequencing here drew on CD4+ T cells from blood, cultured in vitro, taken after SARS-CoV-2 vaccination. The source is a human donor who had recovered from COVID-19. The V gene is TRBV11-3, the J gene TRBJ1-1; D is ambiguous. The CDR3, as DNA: TGTGCCAGCAGCTTAGCGTTCCCCGAGGGCGAAGCTTTCTTT. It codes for CASSLAFPEGEAFF.